This is a list of T cell receptor beta chains from one sample in a study of human thymus T cells. Profiled with immunoSEQ multiplex PCR; TCRdb holds only in-frame clones, not every one. In the table there are about 60,000 clones, over 85% of which are singletons. Specimen: blood. The origin of the receptors is a boy in the first two years of life with a congenital heart defect but otherwise immunologically healthy. The CDR3 runs from the conserved cysteine through the conserved F or W. A D gene is named only where the DNA matches it firmly. Size is omitted from some rows. Given values are once, few, many or a class for expanded clones.

J gene	V gene	D gene	clone size	CDR3 DNA	CDR3 protein
TRBJ1-2	TRBV5-6	TRBD1	-	TGTGCCAGCAGCCTTTACAGGGGAGATGGCTACACCTTC	CASSLYRGDGYTF
TRBJ1-1	TRBV6-5	-	-	TGTGCCAGCACCTTCGCGGCTAACACTGAAGCTTTCTTT	CASTFAANTEAFF
TRBJ1-2	TRBV5-6	TRBD1	once	TGTGCCAGCAGCTTGTTGGGACAGGGTGCCTATGGCTACACCTTC	CASSLLGQGAYGYTF
TRBJ1-2	TRBV30	-	-	TGTGCCTGGAGTACCGGACCGGATGGCTACACCTTC	CAWSTGPDGYTF
TRBJ2-1	TRBV7-9	TRBD2	-	TGTGCCAGCAGCTTAGGCCTAGCGGGGATAAGCTTCTTC	CASSLGLAGISFF
TRBJ2-7	TRBV10-3	-	-	TGTGCCATCAGTGGAGGCGGCTCCTACGAGCAGTACTTC	CAISGGGSYEQYF
TRBJ2-2	TRBV29-1	-	-	TGCAGCGTTGGGAGGGCCACCGGGGAGCTGTTTTTT	CSVGRATGELFF
TRBJ2-7	TRBV28	-	once	TGTGCCAGCAGTTTACCACCGAATCGGGGTTGGGAGCAGTACTTC	CASSLPPNRGWEQYF
TRBJ2-5	TRBV5-6	-	-	TGTGCCAGCAGCTTGATCCGCGCCAAAGAGACCCAGTACTTC	CASSLIRAKETQYF
TRBJ2-1	TRBV18	-	-	TGTGCCAGCTCACCACCACCTAAAAGGGCCTACAATGAGCAGTTCTTC	CASSPPPKRAYNEQFF
TRBJ2-7	TRBV4-1	TRBD2	-	TGCGCCAGCAGCCAAGCCCAGGGACTAGCGGGAGGAGAGCAGTACTTC	CASSQAQGLAGGEQYF
TRBJ2-5	TRBV5-4	-	-	TGTGCCAGCAGCCCCGGCGGACAGCAAGAGACCCAGTACTTC	CASSPGGQQETQYF
TRBJ2-5	TRBV10-2	TRBD2	-	TGCGCCAGCAGGACTAGCGAAGAGACCCAGTACTTC	CASRTSEETQYF
TRBJ2-2	TRBV10-3	TRBD2	-	TGTGCCATCAAAACTAGCGGGAAGAACACCGGGGAGCTGTTTTTT	CAIKTSGKNTGELFF
TRBJ2-1	TRBV7-9	-	-	TGTGCCAGCAGCTTGAGTGACAATGAGCAGTTCTTC	CASSLSDNEQFF
TRBJ2-7	TRBV28	TRBD2	-	TGTGCCAGCAGTTTAATTAGCGGGAACTACGAGCAGTACTTC	CASSLISGNYEQYF
TRBJ2-7	TRBV15	TRBD2	-	TGTGCCACCAGCAGAGATAGAATTTTGGCGGGAGGGCTACCCTACGAGCAGTACTTC	CATSRDRILAGGLPYEQYF
TRBJ2-7	TRBV27	-	-	TGTGCCAGCAGTTTATCGTGGGGGCCCTACGAGCAGTACTTC	CASSLSWGPYEQYF
TRBJ2-1	TRBV5-1	TRBD2	-	TGCGCCAGCAGCAAATCCTCACTAGCGGGAGGGTACAATGAGCAGTTCTTC	CASSKSSLAGGYNEQFF
TRBJ2-1	TRBV9	-	-	TGTGCCAGCGGGGGGGCCAATGAGCAGTTCTTC	CASGGANEQFF
TRBJ1-6	TRBV27	TRBD1	-	TGTGCCAGCACCGCTTACAGGGGAAGGGATAATTCACCCCTCCACTTT	CASTAYRGRDNSPLHF
TRBJ2-7	TRBV5-1	TRBD1	-	TGCGCCAGCAGCTTGGGTCCAGGGGGATACTCCTACGAGCAGTACTTC	CASSLGPGGYSYEQYF
TRBJ2-3	TRBV7-9	-	-	TGTGCCAGCAGCTTAGTGGCCGGCAGCGGCCAAGATACGCAGTATTTT	CASSLVAGSGQDTQYF
TRBJ1-3	TRBV6-6	-	-	TGTGCCAGCAGCTACCCCGGGGGGGCTGGAAACACCATATATTTT	CASSYPGGAGNTIYF
TRBJ2-6	TRBV5-1	-	-	TGCGCCAGCAGGGGAGCGGGGGCCAACGTCCTGACTTTC	CASRGAGANVLTF
TRBJ1-2	TRBV6-5	-	once	TGTGCCAGCAGTTACGATCCAGAGGGTAACTATGGCTACACCTTC	CASSYDPEGNYGYTF
TRBJ2-7	TRBV6-5	-	once	TGTGCCAGCAGTTACCGAGGAAGGGTCCCCTACGAGCAGTACTTC	CASSYRGRVPYEQYF
TRBJ1-2	TRBV6-5	-	-	TGTGCCAGCAGCTACAGGAAAGACTATGGCTACACCTTC	CASSYRKDYGYTF
TRBJ2-1	TRBV9	TRBD2	-	TGTGCCAGCAGCGTAGCTCCCCTAGCGGGGGGTCAGTTCTTC	CASSVAPLAGGQFF
TRBJ2-3	TRBV5-1	-	-	TGCGCCAGCAGCTACGAGGGGGTGGGCACAGATACGCAGTATTTT	CASSYEGVGTDTQYF
TRBJ2-1	TRBV5-1	TRBD2	-	TGCGCCAGCAGCTCCCAACCCACTAGCGGGATCTACAATGAGCAGTTCTTC	CASSSQPTSGIYNEQFF
TRBJ2-5	TRBV6-1	TRBD2	-	TGTGCCAGCAGTGAAGTCCGACTAGCGGGATGGGGGACCCAGTACTTC	CASSEVRLAGWGTQYF
TRBJ1-1	TRBV11-2	-	-	TGTGCCAGCAGCTTGGACCTTTTTTCGAACACTGAAGCTTTCTTT	CASSLDLFSNTEAFF
TRBJ2-3	TRBV7-3	-	-	TGTGCCAGCAGCTTAAGAGGGGTTAAAGATACGCAGTATTTT	CASSLRGVKDTQYF
TRBJ2-5	TRBV28	-	-	TGTGCCAGCAGTTCCCTGGGACAAAAGGAGACCCAGTACTTC	CASSSLGQKETQYF
TRBJ1-2	TRBV10-3	-	-	TGTGCCATCAGAAAATCGGGGAGCTATGGCTACACCTTC	CAIRKSGSYGYTF
TRBJ2-1	TRBV10-3	-	-	TGTGCCAGCAGTTTGGGGGTAGCTGCCTCCTACAATGAGCAGTTCTTC	CASSLGVAASYNEQFF
TRBJ1-2	TRBV19	TRBD1	-	TGTGCCAGTAGTATATCCGGGACAGGTTCTCGTGGCTACACCTTC	CASSISGTGSRGYTF
TRBJ2-7	TRBV5-5	TRBD1	-	TGTGCCAGCAGCTTGGGAGGGACAGGGAATTTGTACGAGCAGTACTTC	CASSLGGTGNLYEQYF
TRBJ1-5	TRBV2	TRBD1	-	TGTGCCAGCAAGGGACAGGGCAATCAGCCCCAGCATTTT	CASKGQGNQPQHF
TRBJ2-1	TRBV7-2	TRBD2	-	TGTGCCAGCAGCTTCGGACTAGTCAATGAGCAGTTCTTC	CASSFGLVNEQFF
TRBJ1-2	TRBV30	-	-	TGTGCCTGGAGTCCCCCTGGGGCTGGCTATGGCTACACCTTC	CAWSPPGAGYGYTF
TRBJ1-2	TRBV11-2	TRBD1	-	TGTGCCAGCAGCTTAGATTACAGGGGCTATGGCTACACCTTC	CASSLDYRGYGYTF
TRBJ2-7	TRBV6-6	-	-	TGTGCCAGCAGTTATTCTCCAACGCCCTCCTACGAGCAGTACTTC	CASSYSPTPSYEQYF
TRBJ2-2	TRBV19	-	-	TGTGCCAGTAGTCGAACAGTTCCAACCGGGGAGCTGTTTTTT	CASSRTVPTGELFF
TRBJ1-4	TRBV5-4	-	-	TGTGCCAGCACCTCGAGGGGGATGAATGAAAAACTGTTTTTT	CASTSRGMNEKLFF
TRBJ2-5	TRBV19	TRBD2	-	TGTGCCAGTAGTATCTCGGGACTAGCGGGGGGGCCTGAGACCCAGTACTTC	CASSISGLAGGPETQYF
TRBJ1-2	TRBV4-3	TRBD1	-	TGCGCCAGCAGCCAAGGACAGGGGACTAACTATGGCTACACCTTC	CASSQGQGTNYGYTF
TRBJ2-7	TRBV28	TRBD1	-	TGTGCCAGCAGTTTCCCCTGGACAGGGCCCTCCTACGAGCAGTACTTC	CASSFPWTGPSYEQYF
TRBJ1-5	TRBV19	TRBD1	-	TGTGCCAGTAGTATTGGAGGGGGCCCCAATCAGCCCCAGCATTTT	CASSIGGGPNQPQHF
TRBJ1-2	TRBV19	TRBD1	-	TGTGCCAGTAGTATCAAGGGACAGCCGGTCTATGGCTACACCTTC	CASSIKGQPVYGYTF